The source of this T cell receptor beta chain is a study of OX40 agonist ivuxolimab in advanced cancers. Study information: A male proportion of 82.7% was recorded, with mean age roughly 60 years and range roughly 20 to 90. Study results and caveats: Average numbers of expanded clones were greater in CD8+ T cells than in CD4+. Some of the lowest clonal expansion was seen in partial responders at 0.1-3.0 mg/kg.

The junction had 9 bases not matched to a gene; V was cut back by 8 bases and J by 2 bases. There are 15 residues in the CDR3. The germline CDR1 and CDR2 sequences are LNHDA and SQIVND (reference sequence). Here immunoSEQ multiplex PCR was the method, and the copy in TCRdb shows in-frame clones only, minus some. The sample carries roughly 60,000 clones, 85% to 95% recorded once. As for this clone: No antigen is known for it.

If patients had autoimmune disease history or systemic immunosuppression, they were excluded. The receptor was isolated from an adult with an advanced solid tumor such as melanoma, head and neck, liver or kidney cancer. The sequencing used CD4+ or CD8+ T cells sorted from blood, collected in a trial of the OX40 agonist ivuxolimab. This rearrangement joins TRBV19 to TRBJ2-3, with 8 positions matching TRBD2. Here the CDR3 reads CASDNSGSFTDTQYF. For the CDR3, the DNA is TGTGCCAGTGACAACAGCGGGAGTTTCACAGATACGCAGTATTTT.